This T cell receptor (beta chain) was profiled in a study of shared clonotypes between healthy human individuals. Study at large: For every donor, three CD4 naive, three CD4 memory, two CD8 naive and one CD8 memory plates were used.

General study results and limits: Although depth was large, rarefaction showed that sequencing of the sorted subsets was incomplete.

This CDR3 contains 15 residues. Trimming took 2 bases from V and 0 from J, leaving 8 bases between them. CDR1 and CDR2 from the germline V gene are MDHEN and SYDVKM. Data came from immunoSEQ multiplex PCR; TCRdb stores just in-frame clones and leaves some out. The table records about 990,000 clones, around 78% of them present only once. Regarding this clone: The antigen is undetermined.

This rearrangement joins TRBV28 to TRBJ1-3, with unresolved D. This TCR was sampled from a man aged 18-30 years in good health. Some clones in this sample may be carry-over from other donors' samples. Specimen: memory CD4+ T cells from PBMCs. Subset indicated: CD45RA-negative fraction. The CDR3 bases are TGTGCCAGCAGTTTAGTGGACTACTCTGGAAACACCATATATTTT. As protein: CASSLVDYSGNTIYF.